This T cell receptor beta chain was sequenced for a study of shared clonotypes between healthy human individuals. The overall study: A few men and a couple of women, aged 18 to 49, were donors.

Germline CDR1 and CDR2: MDHEN and SYDVKM. The CDR3 contains 13 residues. The V and J ends lost 3 bases and 7 bases respectively, with 12 bases between them. Study-wide results and caveats: Shared across a few donors were 4% to 6% of the naive CD4 clonotypes.

In regard to this clone: Its antigen is as yet unknown.

The protocol was immunoSEQ multiplex PCR, while the TCRdb copy is restricted to in-frame clones and leaves out a portion. Of over a million clones listed, roughly 97% are singletons. Specimen: naive CD4+ T cells sorted from blood. Subset specified: CD45RA+ positively selected. This sequence joins TRBV28 and TRBJ1-2; D not resolved. The TCR originated in a man younger than 40 in good health. This CDR3 reads CASSLVGKGGYTF. The CDR3 coding sequence is TGTGCCAGCAGTTTGGTCGGGAAGGGTGGCTACACCTTC.